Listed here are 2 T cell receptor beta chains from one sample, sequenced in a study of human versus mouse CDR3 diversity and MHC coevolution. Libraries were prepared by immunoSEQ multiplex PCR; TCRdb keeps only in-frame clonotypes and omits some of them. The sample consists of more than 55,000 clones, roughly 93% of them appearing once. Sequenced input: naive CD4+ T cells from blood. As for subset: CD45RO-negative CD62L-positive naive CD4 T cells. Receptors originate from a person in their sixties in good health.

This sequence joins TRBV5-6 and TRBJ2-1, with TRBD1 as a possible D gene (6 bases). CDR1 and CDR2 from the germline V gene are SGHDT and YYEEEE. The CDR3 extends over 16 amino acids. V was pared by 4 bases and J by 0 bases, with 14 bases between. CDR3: CASSVYTGSSYNEQFF. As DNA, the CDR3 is TGTGCCAGCAGCGTCTACACAGGGAGCTCCTACAATGAGCAGTTCTTC.

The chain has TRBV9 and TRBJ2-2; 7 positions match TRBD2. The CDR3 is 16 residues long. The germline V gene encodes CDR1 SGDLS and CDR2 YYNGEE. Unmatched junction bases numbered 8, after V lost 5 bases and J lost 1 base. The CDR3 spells CASRQGASGNTGELFF. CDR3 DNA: TGTGCCAGCAGACAAGGGGCTAGCGGGAACACCGGGGAGCTGTTTTTT.